Below are 23 T cell receptor beta chains sequenced from a single sample in a study of blood T cell repertoires in COVID-19. Profiled with immunoSEQ multiplex PCR; TCRdb holds only in-frame clones, not every one. The sample has roughly 87,000 clones, about four fifths seen once; the top ten hold roughly 17%. What was sequenced was peripheral blood. The receptors come from a woman aged 55-70 years with acute or convalescent COVID-19.

V gene TRBV6-5 combines with J gene TRBJ1-5; D possibly corresponds to TRBD1 (5 bases). With 4 bases removed from V and 7 bases from J, the gap between germline ends came to 17 bases. CDR1 is MNHEY, CDR2 SVGAGI, per germline. There are 15 residues in the CDR3. The CDR3 region has the DNA TGTGCCAGCAGTTCCCTCCAGGGTCTTGGACAGCCCCAGCATTTT. Its translation: CASSSLQGLGQPQHF.

The chain has TRBV28 and TRBJ1-2, with 10 bases that match TRBD1. V gave up 7 bases and J gave up 1 base; unmatched junction bases: 12. This CDR3 spans 17 amino acids. Germline-derived CDR1 and CDR2 are MDHEN and SYDVKM. The CDR3 DNA reads TGTGCCAGCACTATTCGCTCGGGGACAGGGGTTAACTATGGCTACACCTTC. This translates into CASTIRSGTGVNYGYTF.

This chain joins TRBV18 and TRBJ1-5; 8 nucleotides line up with TRBD1. With 6 bases clipped from V and 0 bases from J, the junction kept 4 bases outside the gene matches. This CDR3 region has 15 residues. CDR1 is KGHSH, CDR2 LQKENI, per germline. The CDR3 DNA reads as TGTGCCAGCTCCCCGACAGGGGATAGCAATCAGCCCCAGCATTTT. Translation: CASSPTGDSNQPQHF.

The chain couples TRBV7-2 to TRBJ2-1; 10 bases fit TRBD2. Unmatched junction bases numbered 12, after V lost 7 bases and J lost 0 bases. The CDR3 has 18 amino acids. Germline V gene data show CDR1 as SGHTA and CDR2 as FQGNSA. The CDR3 coding sequence is TGTGCCAGCACCAGACAGGGCAGCGGGGGGGGCTCCTACAATGAGCAGTTCTTC. Translated, it gives CASTRQGSGGGSYNEQFF.

The chain combines TRBV5-1 with TRBJ1-4, with a weak D call TRBD1 (6 bases). Trimming removed 4 bases at V and 3 bases at J, with 13 bases between. Per germline, CDR1 SGHRS and CDR2 YFSETQ. The CDR3 loop spans 15 amino acids. CDR3 sequence (DNA): TGCGCCAGCAGCAGTACGGGACACCCTAATGAAAAACTGTTTTTT. This translates into CASSSTGHPNEKLFF. The entire variable domain, with the rest obtained from reference TRBV5-1 and TRBJ1-4, is as follows: KAGVTQTPRYLIKTRGQQVTLSCSPISGHRSVSWYQQTPGQGLQFLFEYFSETQRNKGNFPGRFSGRQFSNSRSEMNVSTLELGDSALYLCASSSTGHPNEKLFFGSGTQLSVL.

V usage is TRBV5-8 and J usage is TRBJ2-3; TRBD2 agrees at 10 bases. V was pared by 0 bases and J by 6 bases, with 4 bases of the junction left unmatched. The CDR3 covers 15 residues. Germline V gene lookup returns CDR1 SGHTS and CDR2 YDEGEE. In nucleotides, the CDR3 is TGTGCCAGCAGCTTGGAGCGGGGGGGCGGTGATACGCAGTATTTT. It is translated as CASSLERGGGDTQYF.

J is TRBJ2-6 and V is TRBV5-1; D is unclear. Germline V gene sequence: CDR1 SGHRS, CDR2 YFSETQ. CDR3 length equals 14 residues. Between the trimmed V and J ends, which lost 0 bases and 4 bases, there was a span of 5 bases. The CDR3: CASSLALGANVLTF. CDR3 nucleotide sequence: TGCGCCAGCAGCTTGGCGTTGGGGGCCAACGTCCTGACTTTC.

The rearrangement joins TRBV6-5 to TRBJ2-7; 10 nucleotides line up with TRBD2. Germline assignment: CDR1 MNHEY and CDR2 SVGAGI. After removal of 6 bases from V and 2 bases from J, the junction contained 4 bases not matched to a gene. The CDR3 sequence is 14 residues long. CDR3: CASRDGTSAYEQYF. The CDR3 bases are TGTGCCAGCAGAGACGGGACTAGCGCCTACGAGCAGTACTTC.

The chain carries TRBV7-9 and TRBJ1-5, with 7 bases matching TRBD1. Germline V gives CDR1 SEHNR, CDR2 FQNEAQ (reference sequence). V lost 4 bases and J lost 6; bases outside the gene matches: 15. CDR3 length: 17 residues. CDR3 sequence: CASSSGSRQGRAQPQHF. The CDR3 DNA reads as TGTGCCAGCAGCTCGGGATCCCGACAGGGTCGGGCTCAGCCCCAGCATTTT.

The chain joins TRBV2 to TRBJ2-7; TRBD2 might be the D (5 bases). Looked up from germline, CDR1 is SNHLY and CDR2 is FYNNEI. The CDR3 contains 12 residues. Trimming cost V 5 bases and J 3 bases, with 8 bases left between them. As DNA, the CDR3 is TGTGCCAGCAGTTACGGGATCTACGAGCAGTACTTC. Translating gives CASSYGIYEQYF.

J is TRBJ2-3 and V is TRBV28, with 9 bases lining up with TRBD2. Germline lookup yields CDR1 MDHEN and CDR2 SYDVKM. V shed 5 bases and J 6 bases; nucleotides not matched to a gene: 9. There are 15 residues in the CDR3. The CDR3 protein is CASSPLRLADDTQYF. Written as DNA, the CDR3 is TGTGCCAGCAGTCCCCTCCGACTAGCGGACGATACGCAGTATTTT.

V usage is TRBV3-1 (or the pseudogene TRBV3-2) and J usage is TRBJ2-7; TRBD1 matches 9 bases. CDR1 and CDR2 (germline): LGHDT, YNNKEL (reference sequence). The CDR3 loop spans 14 amino acids. J was trimmed by 6 bases and V by 3 bases; bases with no gene match: 6. The CDR3 nucleotides are TGTGCCAGCAGCCAGACCAAGGACAGGGGCGAGCAGTACTTC. Its translation is CASSQTKDRGEQYF.

The genes are TRBV4-1 and TRBJ1-2; TRBD1 matches 8 bases. Germline values: CDR1 MGHRA, CDR2 YSYEKL. This CDR3 contains 15 residues. The trim removed 1 base at V and 7 bases at J, leaving 8 bases unmatched. The CDR3: CASSQAAQQGVGYTF. The CDR3 DNA reads TGCGCCAGCAGCCAAGCAGCCCAACAGGGGGTTGGCTACACCTTC.

The CDR3 loop reads CASSLQAGGRSYEQYF. The CDR3 DNA reads TGTGCCAGCAGTCTCCAAGCAGGAGGACGTTCCTACGAGCAGTACTTC. The gene calls are TRBV27 and TRBJ2-7, with D possibly being TRBD2 (5 bases). The CDR3 covers 16 residues. The germline CDR1 and CDR2 sequences are MNHEY and SMNVEV (reference sequence). V gave up 5 bases and J gave up 1 base, with 18 bases separating them.

V is TRBV6-1 and J is TRBJ2-2; 12 nucleotides agree with TRBD1. The ends lost 4 bases at V and 5 bases at J; junction bases unmatched: 5. The germline V gene encodes CDR1 MNHNS and CDR2 SASEGT. CDR3 length: 16 amino acids. CDR3 loop: CASSAGDRGLTGELFF. The CDR3 DNA reads TGTGCCAGCAGTGCGGGGGACAGGGGGCTGACCGGGGAGCTGTTTTTT.

J is TRBJ1-6 and V is TRBV28, with D possibly TRBD1 on 6 matching bases. This CDR3 contains 15 residues. V lost 6 bases and J lost 5, with 14 bases in between. From germline, CDR1 is MDHEN and CDR2 SYDVKM. In DNA, the CDR3 is TGTGCCAGCAGCCCTCAGGGACATAATAATTCACCCCTCCACTTT. Protein: CASSPQGHNNSPLHF.

The chain couples TRBV9 to TRBJ2-1; D possibly corresponds to TRBD1 (5 bases). The length of the CDR3 is 15 residues. Germline V gives CDR1 SGDLS, CDR2 YYNGEE. Trimming stripped 4 bases from V and 4 bases from J, with 15 bases between. The CDR3 here is CASSPRLAGYNEQFF. The CDR3 nucleotides read TGTGCCAGCAGCCCGCGACTGGCAGGGTACAATGAGCAGTTCTTC.

The chain uses TRBV10-2 and TRBJ1-2; D not resolved. CDR1 is WSHSY and CDR2 is SAAADI in the germline V gene. Trimming removed 2 bases at V and 4 bases at J, with 14 bases between. This CDR3 comprises 15 residues. As DNA, the CDR3 is TGCGCCAGCAGTGAGCTGCGGTCAGCGTCCTATGGCTACACCTTC. It specifies CASSELRSASYGYTF.

CDR3 amino acids: CASSPPGTHGELFF. The CDR3 bases are TGTGCCAGCTCACCCCCCGGGACACACGGGGAGCTGTTTTTT. The chain joins TRBV18 to TRBJ2-2; perhaps TRBD1 as D (6 bases). Trimming took off 3 bases at V and 7 bases at J, with 12 bases between the two ends. Germline CDR1 and CDR2: KGHSH and LQKENI. CDR3 length: 14 residues.

This chain connects TRBV6-4 to TRBJ2-1; tentatively, D is TRBD2 (5 bases). Trimming removed 8 bases from V and 4 bases from J, with 12 bases in between. CDR1 and CDR2 (germline): MRHNA, SNTAGT. The CDR3 totals 13 residues. The CDR3 region is CASRSGPYNEQFF. In nucleotides, the CDR3 is TGTGCCAGCCGCAGCGGACCGTACAATGAGCAGTTCTTC.

The gene calls are TRBV10-3 and TRBJ1-4; maybe TRBD1 (5 bases). Germline CDR1 is ENHRY and CDR2 is SYGVKD. CDR3 length: 14 amino acids. V gave up 0 bases and J gave up 10 bases, with 12 bases separating them. In DNA, the CDR3 is TGTGCCATCAGTGAGTCCAGGGATCCTGTAAAACTGTTTTTT. It specifies CAISESRDPVKLFF.

In the case of this clone: One junction end disagrees with the germline gene, perhaps due to a read error. The chain joins TRBV24-1 to TRBJ1-6; TRBD1 aligns across 7 bases. This CDR3 region has 11 residues. Germline values: CDR1 KGHDR, CDR2 SFDVKD. In DNA form, the CDR3 reads TGCCCAAGGGGGCCTGATTCACCCCTCCACTTT. It yields the protein CPRGPDSPLHF.

The V gene is TRBV2, the J gene TRBJ2-1; 7 nucleotides align to TRBD2. Germline trimming cut 1 base from V and 13 bases from J; bases unmatched to any gene: 13. From germline, CDR1 is SNHLY and CDR2 FYNNEI. CDR3 length: 15 amino acids. The CDR3 reads CASSEEGLSGLEQFF. The CDR3 DNA is TGTGCCAGCAGTGAAGAGGGACTTAGCGGGCTTGAACAGTTCTTC.